The 21 T cell receptor beta chains below all came from one sample that was sequenced in a study of T cells in Graves' hyperthyroidism and ophthalmopathy. RNA transcripts served as the template for amplifying TCR beta CDR3 regions. The HTBI primer set drove a first-round RT-PCR of the TCR CDR3. TCRdb independently ran MiXCR on the multiplex PCR reads; one entry per CDR3 protein. Found here are 400,000 to 500,000 distinct CDR3 sequences, 13% to 15% of them singletons; the top ten hold around 17%. Sequenced material: blood. The receptors originated from a woman aged 18 to 35 with Graves' hyperthyroidism.

Many counts were recorded for this clonotype. The chain recombines TRBV6-1 with TRBJ2-1; D is unresolved. V lost 8 bases to trimming and J lost 6 bases, with 14 bases between them. Germline CDR1 and CDR2: MNHNS and SASEGT. This CDR3 has 13 amino acids. In DNA, the CDR3 is TGTGCCAGCGGCAGGAGCTCGGTCAATGAGCAGTTCTTC. Its translation is CASGRSSVNEQFF.

This clonotype was recorded at least ten times. This chain joins TRBV12-3 or TRBV12-4 and TRBJ2-3; 8 nucleotides line up with TRBD1. The CDR3 has 14 residues. V was clipped by 4 bases and J by 2 bases; unmatched bases: 2. CDR3 sequence reads: CASSWDRPTDTQYF. The CDR3 DNA follows: TGTGCCAGCAGTTGGGACAGGCCCACAGATACGCAGTATTTT.

This clonotype was recorded many times. This chain uses TRBV11-2 with TRBJ1-2; 7 nucleotides agree with TRBD1. V was clipped by 5 bases and J by 5 bases; unmatched bases: 8. Germline V gene lookup returns CDR1 SGHAT and CDR2 FQNNGV. CDR3 size: 14 residues. In nucleotides, the CDR3 is TGTGCCAGCAGCGCTCAGGGGGTGCGGTATGGCTACACCTTC. Its protein product is CASSAQGVRYGYTF.

The V call is TRBV5-1, the J call TRBJ2-7, with 7 bases that match TRBD1. Germline V CDR1 and CDR2: SGHRS, YFSETQ. Trimming took 0 bases from V and 5 from J; bases not matched to a gene: 5. The CDR3 loop spans 14 amino acids. The CDR3 DNA sequence: TGCGCCAGCAGCTTGGGGACAGGAGTTCACGAGCAGTACGTC. It translates to CASSLGTGVHEQYV.

This clonotype was seen at least ten times. This rearrangement joins TRBV10-3 to TRBJ2-7; perhaps TRBD2 as D (5 bases). Per germline, CDR1 ENHRY and CDR2 SYGVKD. The CDR3 runs to 13 residues. The ends were cut back, 6 bases at V and 5 bases at J, with 14 bases in the middle. CDR3 protein: CAISRTSPDEQYF. DNA for the CDR3: TGTGCCATCAGCCGGACTTCACCGGACGAGCAGTACTTC.

Ten or more counts support this clonotype. J is TRBJ2-7 and V is TRBV27; TRBD1 is a possible D gene (5 bases). CDR3 length: 13 residues. CDR1 and CDR2 (germline): MNHEY, SMNVEV (reference sequence). With 5 bases removed from V and 2 bases from J, the gap between germline ends came to 10 bases. CDR3 region: CASSPAGPYEQYV. DNA for the CDR3: TGTGCCAGCAGTCCCGCAGGGCCCTACGAGCAGTACGTC.

This clonotype was counted many times. The V and J genes are TRBV6-1 and TRBJ2-1; tentatively, D is TRBD2 (7 bases). Germline V gene lookup returns CDR1 MNHNS and CDR2 SASEGT. This CDR3 contains 14 residues. With 11 bases removed from V and 1 base from J, the gap between germline ends came to 15 bases. The CDR3: CAGTRGASYNEQFF. The CDR3 DNA sequence: TGTGCCGGCACCCGGGGGGCGTCCTACAATGAGCAGTTCTTC.

This clonotype was seen at least ten times. This chain links TRBV7-9 with TRBJ1-5, with D unresolved. Between the trimmed V and J ends, which lost 0 bases and 9 bases, there was a span of 6 bases. The germline V gene has CDR1 SEHNR and CDR2 FQNEAQ (reference sequence). This CDR3 region has 12 residues. The CDR3 spells CASSLALGPQHF. In nucleotides, the CDR3 is TGTGCCAGCAGCTTAGCCCTGGGGCCCCAGCATTTT.

This clonotype was detected many times. The gene calls are TRBV7-3 and TRBJ2-1, with 9 positions matching TRBD2. V trimming: 1 base; J trimming: 7 bases; junction bases outside the gene matches: 8. Germline-derived CDR1 and CDR2 are SGHTA and FQGTGA. The CDR3 consists of 16 residues. The CDR3, as DNA: TGTGCCAGCAGCTTAAGTATAGCGGGAGAGGTGAATGAGCAGTTCTTC. The encoded protein is CASSLSIAGEVNEQFF. The whole variable domain, filled in from reference TRBV7-3 and TRBJ2-1, reads GAGVSQTPSNKVTEKGKYVELRCDPISGHTALYWYRQSLGQGPEFLIYFQGTGAADDSGLPNDRFFAVRPEGSVSTLKIQRTERGDSAVYLCASSLSIAGEVNEQFFGPGTRLTVL.

This clonotype was detected a few times. J is TRBJ1-4 and V is TRBV5-1; 7 bases line up with TRBD1. The CDR3 totals 14 residues. The V gene's germline CDR1 is SGHRS and CDR2 YFSETQ. Trimming at V came to 5 bases and at J to 4 bases, leaving 5 bases not matched to a gene. The chain's CDR3 is CASRPDRVNEKLFF. The CDR3 coding sequence is TGCGCCAGCAGGCCAGACAGGGTTAATGAAAAACTGTTTTTT. Looking up the rest from reference TRBV5-1 and TRBJ1-4 gives the full variable domain: KAGVTQTPRYLIKTRGQQVTLSCSPISGHRSVSWYQQTPGQGLQFLFEYFSETQRNKGNFPGRFSGRQFSNSRSEMNVSTLELGDSALYLCASRPDRVNEKLFFGSGTQLSVL.

Many counts were recorded for this clonotype. The V and J genes are TRBV11-2 and TRBJ2-7, with D possibly TRBD1 on 5 matching bases. The length of the CDR3 is 13 residues. From germline, CDR1 is SGHAT and CDR2 FQNNGV. V was shortened by 0 bases and J by 3 bases, with 6 bases between the two germline ends. CDR3 sequence (DNA): TGTGCCAGCAGCTTAGATAGGGGCTACGAGCAGTACTTC. This codes for CASSLDRGYEQYF.

This clonotype has at least ten counts. V and J are TRBV18 and TRBJ1-1; no firm D call. The V gene lost 3 bases and the J gene lost 1 base, with 12 bases spanning the gap. Germline V gives CDR1 KGHSH, CDR2 LQKENI. The CDR3 has 15 amino acids. The DNA for the CDR3 is TGTGCCAGCTCACCCCCCGGGCCTCAGAACACTGAAGCTTTCTTT. It yields the protein CASSPPGPQNTEAFF.

The rearrangement uses TRBV19 and TRBJ2-1; unclear D gene. Germline loops: CDR1 LNHDA, CDR2 SQIVND (reference sequence). Trimming took off 8 bases at V and 5 bases at J, with 16 bases between the two ends. The CDR3 extends over 14 amino acids. The CDR3 loop reads CASRAISIHNEQFF. CDR3 in DNA: TGTGCCAGTCGGGCTATCAGTATCCACAATGAGCAGTTCTTC.

This clonotype was found many times. This chain connects TRBV3-1 to TRBJ2-7, with TRBD2 identical over 9 bases. CDR3 length equals 14 residues. The junction had 4 bases not matched to a gene; V was cut back by 2 bases and J by 5 bases. The germline gives CDR1 LGHDT, CDR2 YNNKEL (reference sequence). CDR3 amino acids: CASSQLAGSDEQYF. The CDR3 coding sequence is TGTGCCAGCAGCCAACTAGCGGGAAGTGACGAGCAGTACTTC.

This chain links TRBV6-2 or TRBV6-3 with TRBJ1-1; D ambiguous. V lost 0 bases and J 6 bases, leaving 20 bases between the germline ends. This CDR3 contains 17 residues. Germline assignment: CDR1 MNHEY and CDR2 SVGEGT. CDR3 protein: CASSYSTSPGLVPEAFF. The CDR3 nucleotides read TGTGCCAGCAGTTACTCGACGTCCCCGGGGTTGGTCCCTGAAGCTTTCTTT.

This clonotype was detected many times. The chain employs TRBV15 and TRBJ1-2, with D possibly TRBD1 on 5 matching bases. V was pared by 0 bases and J by 4 bases, with 15 bases between. There are 16 residues in the CDR3. Germline CDR1 and CDR2: LNHNV and YYDKDF (reference sequence). CDR3 amino acids: CATSRDKGIGGYGYTF. Here the CDR3 DNA reads TGTGCCACCAGCAGAGATAAGGGGATCGGGGGCTATGGCTACACCTTC.

This chain links TRBV7-2 with TRBJ1-2, with TRBD1 identical over 7 bases. With V trimmed by 1 base and J by 8 bases, 19 bases remained unmatched. CDR1 SGHTA and CDR2 FQGNSA come from the germline V gene. The CDR3 runs to 18 residues. This CDR3 is CASSLVGARTGDGAGYTF. The CDR3 region has the DNA TGTGCCAGCAGCTTAGTCGGGGCCAGGACAGGAGATGGGGCGGGCTACACCTTC.

The chain carries TRBV6-1 and TRBJ2-7; TRBD1 agrees at 10 bases. The V gene's germline CDR1 is MNHNS and CDR2 SASEGT. The trim removed 3 bases at V and 5 bases at J, leaving 1 base unmatched. The CDR3 contains 13 residues. In nucleotides, the CDR3 is TGTGCCAGCAGTGAGACAGGGGGCCACGAGCAGTACTTC. The encoded protein is CASSETGGHEQYF.

This sequence joins TRBV5-8 and TRBJ1-6, with D possibly matching TRBD1 (6 bases). Trimming stripped 4 bases from V and 3 bases from J, with 8 bases between. CDR3 length: 14 residues. The germline V gene has CDR1 SGHTS and CDR2 YDEGEE. CDR3 nucleotides: TGTGCCAGCAGCCGACAGGTCTATAATTCACCCCTCCACTTT. Protein product: CASSRQVYNSPLHF.

The table lists this clonotype with a few counts. This chain uses TRBV29-1 with TRBJ2-7; perhaps TRBD2 as D (7 bases). This CDR3 region has 13 residues. Germline V gives CDR1 SQVTM, CDR2 ANQGSEA. V dropped 4 bases and J dropped 5 bases, with 15 bases sitting between them. In DNA form, the CDR3 reads TGCAGCGTTGCGGTAGGGGGGGGGAACGAGCAGTACGTC. This gives the protein CSVAVGGGNEQYV.

This clonotype was seen only a few times. The genes are TRBV9 and TRBJ1-5; D gene ambiguous. Trimming took 0 bases from V and 6 from J, leaving 4 bases between them. The CDR3 totals 12 residues. Germline values: CDR1 SGDLS, CDR2 YYNGEE. CDR3 loop: CASSVDGQPQHF. CDR3 DNA sequence: TGTGCCAGCAGCGTAGACGGTCAGCCCCAGCATTTT.